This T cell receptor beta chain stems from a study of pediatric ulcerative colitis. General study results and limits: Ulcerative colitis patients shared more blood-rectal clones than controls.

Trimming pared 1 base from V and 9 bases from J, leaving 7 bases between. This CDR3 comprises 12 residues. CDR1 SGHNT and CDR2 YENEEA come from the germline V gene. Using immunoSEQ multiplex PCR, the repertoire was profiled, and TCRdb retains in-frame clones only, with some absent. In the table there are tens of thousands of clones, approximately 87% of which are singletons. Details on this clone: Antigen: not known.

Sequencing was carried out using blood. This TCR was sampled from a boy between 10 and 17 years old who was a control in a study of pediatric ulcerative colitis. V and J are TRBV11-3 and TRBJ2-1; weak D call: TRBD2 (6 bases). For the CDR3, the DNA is TGTGCCAGCAGCTTAGGGGGGGTTGAGCAGTTCTTC. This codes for CASSLGGVEQFF.